The 14 T cell receptor beta chains given below trace back to one sample, sequenced in a study of high-grade serous ovarian cancer treatment subgroups. This table comes from immunoSEQ multiplex PCR, and its TCRdb copy is limited to in-frame clones, with some not included. The sample records under 20,000 clones, around 73% being singletons. Tumor samples were obtained before definitive surgery or chemotherapy. Sequenced sample: tumor tissue. The receptors here all came from a human donor with high-grade serous ovarian cancer.

V gene TRBV14 combines with J gene TRBJ1-6, with D unresolved. Deletions cut 0 bases from V and 9 bases from J, with 6 bases between. This CDR3 is 13 amino acids long. Germline V gene sequence: CDR1 SGHDN, CDR2 FVKESK. This CDR3 reads CASSQDRLSPLHF. In DNA form, the CDR3 reads TGTGCCAGCAGCCAAGATCGCCTTTCACCCCTCCACTTT.

The genes are TRBV28 and TRBJ2-7, with TRBD2 matching 7 bases. CDR3 length equals 14 residues. The germline V gene encodes CDR1 MDHEN and CDR2 SYDVKM. Losses at the gene ends were 3 bases for V and 4 bases for J; bases not matched to a gene: 6. Written as DNA, the CDR3 is TGTGCCAGCAGTTTGTCAGTCGGGGGGTACGAGCAGTACTTC. Encoded protein: CASSLSVGGYEQYF.

The CDR3 nucleotides are TGTGCCTGGAGCGAAAACACAGGAAGGATACAGCCCCAGCATTTT. Its protein product is CAWSENTGRIQPQHF. The V call is TRBV30, the J call TRBJ1-5, with D possibly TRBD1 on 5 matching bases. This CDR3 is 15 amino acids long. CDR1 and CDR2 from the germline V gene are GTSNPN and SVGIG (reference sequence). Trimming pared 3 bases from V and 7 bases from J, leaving 19 bases between.

V is TRBV7-2 and J is TRBJ1-2, with D unresolved. CDR3 length: 14 amino acids. V gave up 5 bases and J gave up 0 bases, with 10 bases separating them. Germline V CDR1 and CDR2: SGHTA, FQGNSA. The CDR3 nucleotides read TGTGCCAGCAGCCTGGGGAATCCTAACTATGGCTACACCTTC. It codes for CASSLGNPNYGYTF. The entire variable domain, with the rest obtained from reference TRBV7-2 and TRBJ1-2, is as follows: GAGVSQSPSNKVTEKGKDVELRCDPISGHTALYWYRQSLGQGLEFLIYFQGNSAPDKSGLPSDRFSAERTGGSVSTLTIQRTQQEDSAVYLCASSLGNPNYGYTFGSGTRLTVV.

In DNA form, the CDR3 reads TGTGCCTGGAGTTACGGCGGACAATACGAGCAGTACTTC. Amino acid sequence: CAWSYGGQYEQYF. This chain connects TRBV30 to TRBJ2-7; D possibly corresponds to TRBD1 (5 bases). Germline V lookup: CDR1 GTSNPN, CDR2 SVGIG (reference sequence). This CDR3 is 13 amino acids long. V gave up 2 bases and J gave up 4 bases, with 12 bases separating them.

The chain recombines TRBV7-2 with TRBJ2-5; 9 nucleotides agree with TRBD2. The trim removed 10 bases at V and 1 base at J, leaving 13 bases unmatched. This CDR3 has 16 amino acids. CDR1 is SGHTA, CDR2 FQGNSA, per germline. The CDR3 region is CAKNAGGRPPQETQYF. In nucleotides, the CDR3 is TGTGCCAAAAATGCGGGGGGGCGTCCCCCCCAAGAGACCCAGTACTTC.

The chain recombines TRBV29-1 with TRBJ2-7; 10 nucleotides line up with TRBD1. V was pared by 2 bases and J by 3 bases, with 1 base of the junction left unmatched. The germline CDR1 and CDR2 sequences are SQVTM and ANQGSEA. The CDR3 covers 13 residues. The CDR3 protein is CSVERDRGYEQYF. CDR3 DNA: TGCAGCGTTGAACGGGACAGGGGCTACGAGCAGTACTTC.

The chain employs TRBV11-3 and TRBJ1-1; D is undetermined. V was shortened by 5 bases and J by 1 base, with 14 bases between the two germline ends. Looked up from germline, CDR1 is SGHNT and CDR2 is YENEEA. CDR3 length: 15 amino acids. CDR3 amino acids: CASSLGGTRNTEAFF. CDR3 sequence (DNA): TGTGCCAGCAGCCTAGGCGGCACCAGGAACACTGAAGCTTTCTTT.

CDR3 sequence (DNA): TGTGCCAGCAGGCCAGGGGGCCGTAGGAACTATGGCTACACCTTC. This sequence encodes CASRPGGRRNYGYTF. This sequence joins TRBV27 and TRBJ1-2; 8 bases match TRBD1. This CDR3 comprises 15 residues. CDR1 and CDR2 from the germline V gene are MNHEY and SMNVEV (reference sequence). Losses at the gene ends were 6 bases for V and 2 bases for J; bases not matched to a gene: 8.

In this sample, this clone turned up once. V is TRBV28 and J is TRBJ1-5; D uncertain. Germline loops: CDR1 MDHEN, CDR2 SYDVKM. CDR3 size: 14 residues. V was cut by 3 bases and J by 0 bases, with 6 bases left in between. The CDR3 region is CASSFSVSNQPQHF. In DNA form, the CDR3 reads TGTGCCAGCAGTTTCTCGGTTAGCAATCAGCCCCAGCATTTT.

This chain uses TRBV5-6 with TRBJ2-2; D is uncertain. Germline V gene lookup returns CDR1 SGHDT and CDR2 YYEEEE. The length of the CDR3 is 14 residues. The V and J ends lost 1 base and 3 bases respectively, with 7 bases between them. The CDR3 DNA sequence: TGTGCCAGCAGCTTGTACTTACACACCGGGGAGCTGTTTTTT. It yields the protein CASSLYLHTGELFF.

The genes are TRBV2 and TRBJ1-2; 7 bases are shared with TRBD1. This CDR3 has 12 amino acids. Germline CDR1 is SNHLY and CDR2 is FYNNEI. The J segment lost 6 bases and the V segment lost 6 bases, leaving 4 bases of the junction unmatched. The CDR3 spells CASSLQGNGYTF. The CDR3 DNA follows: TGTGCCAGCAGCTTACAGGGGAATGGCTACACCTTC.

The sample holds a few counts of this clone. This chain joins TRBV7-2 and TRBJ1-2; D not resolved. V dropped 3 bases and J dropped 8 bases, with 13 bases sitting between them. CDR3 length: 13 amino acids. Germline CDR1 is SGHTA and CDR2 is FQGNSA. CDR3 protein: CASSFGPTPGYTF. CDR3 coding DNA: TGTGCCAGCAGCTTCGGACCTACTCCCGGCTACACCTTC.

By share, this clone ranks as medium-sized (0.01 to 0.1%). The chain couples TRBV2 to TRBJ2-3; possible D gene TRBD1, 6 bases. Germline V lookup: CDR1 SNHLY, CDR2 FYNNEI. V lost 9 bases, J lost 3 bases, and 13 bases lay in between. The CDR3 sequence is 13 residues long. Here the CDR3 reads CARDGQGTDTQYF. For the CDR3, the DNA is TGTGCCAGGGACGGGCAGGGGACAGATACGCAGTATTTT.